This T cell receptor beta chain was identified in a study of control samples from healthy donors and cancer patients. CDR1 is MNHNS, CDR2 SASEGT, per germline. CDR3 length: 15 amino acids. The trim removed 0 bases at V and 5 bases at J, leaving 3 bases unmatched. Clones were sequenced by immunoSEQ multiplex PCR, and TCRdb holds only the in-frame ones, with some missing. The sample lists 150,000 to 200,000 clones; roughly 89% were seen once. The source is a man aged 25-45 years in good health. The sample comprised blood. V usage is TRBV6-1 and J usage is TRBJ1-4, with 7 bases that match TRBD1. CDR3 coding DNA: TGTGCCAGCAGTGAAGCCTCAGGGGGGAATGAAAAACTGTTTTTT. Translating gives CASSEASGGNEKLFF.